This T cell receptor (beta chain) is drawn from a study of blood T cell repertoires in COVID-19. Data came from immunoSEQ multiplex PCR; TCRdb stores just in-frame clones and leaves some out. This repertoire shows roughly 140,000 clones, 88% found once; its top ten account for roughly 10%. Trimming cost V 5 bases and J 0 bases; bases outside gene matches: 7. From germline, CDR1 is SGHTA and CDR2 FQGNSA. CDR3 length: 16 residues. This clone was recorded a few times. The receptor's source is a man between 50 and 59 years old with active or convalescent COVID-19. The V and J genes are TRBV7-2 and TRBJ1-2; 9 nucleotides agree with TRBD1. Sample: peripheral blood. CDR3 sequence: CASSPGTGLTNYGYTF. CDR3 bases: TGTGCCAGCAGCCCAGGGACAGGGCTTACTAACTATGGCTACACCTTC.